The 21 T cell receptor beta chains reported below all come from one sample, sequenced in a study of radiotherapy plus CTLA-4 blockade in lung cancer. Sequencing used immunoSEQ multiplex PCR; TCRdb keeps in-frame clones, though not all of them. The table records about 80,000 clones, about four fifths of them present only once. The sequencing here drew on peripheral blood, taken from a patient treated with radiotherapy plus ipilimumab. The origin of the receptors is a human donor with non-small cell lung cancer whose response to radiotherapy plus ipilimumab could not be evaluated. Some clones in this sample may be carry-over from other donors' samples.

This chain joins TRBV10-3 and TRBJ1-5, with 10 bases fitting TRBD1. The CDR3 sequence is 14 residues long. Trimming took 6 bases from V and 7 from J; bases not matched to a gene: 6. Per the germline V gene, CDR1 is ENHRY and CDR2 is SYGVKD. The CDR3 bases are TGTGCCATCAGGCCGGGACAGGGGATCCAGCCCCAGCATTTT. Amino acid sequence: CAIRPGQGIQPQHF.

For the CDR3, the DNA is TGTGCCTGCTCCGGGGGGGGAATGGGAACCTTC. The encoded protein is CACSGGGMGTF. The V call is TRBV30, the J call TRBJ1-2; maybe TRBD1 (5 bases). V was cut by 6 bases and J by 14 bases, with 19 bases left in between. This CDR3 has 11 residues. The V gene's germline CDR1 is GTSNPN and CDR2 SVGIG (reference sequence). Variable domain in full (rest from reference TRBV30 and TRBJ1-2): SQTIHQWPATLVQPVGSPLSLECTVEGTSNPNLYWYRQAAGRGLQLLFYSVGIGQISSEVPQNLSASRPQDRQFILSSKKLLLSDSGFYLCACSGGGMGTFGSGTRLTVV.

The chain links TRBV4-1 to TRBJ1-3; D is uncertain. V shed 1 base and J shed 0 bases, with 10 bases lying between them. The CDR3 is 16 residues long. Germline V lookup: CDR1 MGHRA, CDR2 YSYEKL. The CDR3 nucleotides read TGCGCCAGCAGCCAAGGCGGGTCCTTCTCTGGAAACACCATATATTTT. Translation: CASSQGGSFSGNTIYF.

This sequence joins TRBV19 and TRBJ2-1; 8 bases map to TRBD2. J lost 5 bases, V lost 3 bases, and 6 bases had no gene match. The germline gives CDR1 LNHDA, CDR2 SQIVND (reference sequence). This CDR3 comprises 15 residues. CDR3 nucleotides: TGTGCCAGTAGTATCGGGGGGGGCGCCAACAATGAGCAGTTCTTC. This gives the protein CASSIGGGANNEQFF.

The J gene is TRBJ1-2, the V gene TRBV29-1; D unresolved. Germline CDR1 and CDR2: SQVTM and ANQGSEA. The CDR3 is 11 amino acids. Trimming cost V 1 base and J 8 bases, with 8 bases left between them. The CDR3 coding sequence is TGCAGCGTTGAAGCAGCGGGCGGCTACACCTTC. It is translated as CSVEAAGGYTF.

The chain carries TRBV4-3 and TRBJ1-1, with TRBD1 as a possible D gene (6 bases). The germline V and J ends were trimmed by 3 bases and 4 bases, with 18 bases remaining between them. The germline V gene has CDR1 LGHNA and CDR2 YSLEER. This CDR3 region has 16 residues. CDR3 in amino acids: CASSHSGTGRPTEAFF. CDR3 in DNA: TGCGCCAGCAGCCATTCGGGTACAGGGAGACCCACTGAAGCTTTCTTT.

The chain recombines TRBV5-1 with TRBJ2-5; 8 bases match TRBD2. The CDR3 is made up of 15 amino acids. Trimming removed 0 bases from V and 5 bases from J; junction bases left unmatched: 6. Per the germline V gene, CDR1 is SGHRS and CDR2 is YFSETQ. This CDR3 reads CASSLAGGPEETQYF. The CDR3 DNA is TGCGCCAGCAGCTTGGCGGGGGGGCCGGAGGAGACCCAGTACTTC. Based on the CDR3 plus reference TRBV5-1 and TRBJ2-5, the full variable domain is KAGVTQTPRYLIKTRGQQVTLSCSPISGHRSVSWYQQTPGQGLQFLFEYFSETQRNKGNFPGRFSGRQFSNSRSEMNVSTLELGDSALYLCASSLAGGPEETQYFGPGTRLLVL.

The rearrangement links TRBV18 to TRBJ2-1; weak D call: TRBD2 (7 bases). Per germline, CDR1 KGHSH and CDR2 LQKENI. The length of the CDR3 is 19 residues. V was clipped by 2 bases and J by 5 bases, with 25 bases between them. The CDR3 DNA reads TGTGCCAGCTCACCAAGGCAAGGGCGGGGGCCACTCTCGAACAATGAGCAGTTCTTC. Translating it yields CASSPRQGRGPLSNNEQFF.

V gene TRBV18 combines with J gene TRBJ1-5; tentatively, D is TRBD1 (5 bases). Trimming stripped 3 bases from V and 0 bases from J, with 12 bases between. Germline V gene lookup returns CDR1 KGHSH and CDR2 LQKENI. The CDR3 extends over 16 amino acids. CDR3 sequence reads: CASSPPGGISNQPQHF. CDR3 in DNA: TGTGCCAGCTCACCGCCTGGGGGGATTAGCAATCAGCCCCAGCATTTT.

The chain couples TRBV4-3 to TRBJ2-3; TRBD2 agrees at 7 bases. Germline lookup yields CDR1 LGHNA and CDR2 YSLEER. This CDR3 is 13 amino acids long. Trimming removed 1 base from V and 10 bases from J; junction bases left unmatched: 5. Here the CDR3 DNA reads TGCGCCAGCAGCCAAGCTGGGGCGGGAGCGCAGTATTTT. This codes for CASSQAGAGAQYF.

The chain has TRBV5-5 and TRBJ2-1; 10 bases line up with TRBD2. The ends lost 4 bases at V and 6 bases at J; junction bases unmatched: 7. Germline CDR1 and CDR2: SGHKS and YYEKEE (reference sequence). The CDR3 loop spans 15 amino acids. The CDR3 DNA reads as TGTGCCAGCAGCAGCCTAGCGGGAGTTACCAATGAGCAGTTCTTC. This sequence encodes CASSSLAGVTNEQFF.

The chain combines TRBV18 with TRBJ2-2, with D perhaps matching TRBD1 (6 bases). Looked up from germline, CDR1 is KGHSH and CDR2 is LQKENI. The CDR3 consists of 17 residues. Trimming left V 1 base short and J 0 bases short, with 12 bases between. Here the CDR3 reads CASSPRAGGANTGELFF. The CDR3, as DNA: TGTGCCAGCTCACCACGGGCTGGGGGCGCGAACACCGGGGAGCTGTTTTTT.

The gene calls are TRBV29-1 and TRBJ1-2; possibly TRBD1 for D (5 bases). From germline, CDR1 is SQVTM and CDR2 ANQGSEA. The CDR3 spans 16 residues. V was cut by 2 bases and J by 1 base, with 17 bases left in between. The CDR3 reads CSVEKDDSKINYGYTF. In DNA, the CDR3 is TGCAGCGTTGAAAAAGATGACAGCAAAATTAACTATGGCTACACCTTC.

The CDR3 here is CASSFVGQAYNEQFF. CDR3 bases: TGTGCCAGCAGCTTCGTGGGACAGGCCTACAATGAGCAGTTCTTC. The V gene is TRBV5-5, the J gene TRBJ2-1; 8 bases line up with TRBD1. The CDR3 length is 15 residues. Germline assignment: CDR1 SGHKS and CDR2 YYEKEE (reference sequence). V shed 2 bases and J 2 bases; nucleotides not matched to a gene: 3.

Note on this clone: The junction does not match germline at one end; this may be a read error. The chain carries TRBV7-7 and TRBJ2-1; TRBD2 aligns across 7 bases. The CDR3 is made up of 14 amino acids. Germline values: CDR1 SSHAT, CDR2 FNYEAQ (reference sequence). The chain's CDR3 is CASSRGGTYNEQFF. CDR3 sequence (DNA): TGTGCTAGCAGCCGCGGGGGAACTTACAATGAGCAGTTCTTC.

This rearrangement joins TRBV5-4 to TRBJ2-7; TRBD1 matches 7 bases. V lost 4 bases to trimming and J lost 3 bases; unmatched junction nucleotides: 7. This CDR3 contains 14 residues. The V gene's germline CDR1 is SGHNT and CDR2 YYREEE (reference sequence). DNA of the CDR3: TGTGCCAGCAGCAGTCCGGGACAGTACTACGAGCAGTACTTC. Protein sequence: CASSSPGQYYEQYF.

On this clone: One end of the junction is discordant with germline, which a read error may explain. The chain recombines TRBV15 with TRBJ1-2; D gene uncertain. Germline CDR1 reads LNHNV; CDR2 reads YYDKDF (reference sequence). The CDR3 is 13 amino acids. The CDR3 region has the DNA TGTGCCACCAGCAGAGAGACACAGCTGGGCTACGCCTTC. It yields the protein CATSRETQLGYAF.

The chain recombines TRBV19 with TRBJ2-7; D unresolved. V lost 6 bases, J lost 4 bases, and 7 bases lay in between. CDR3 size: 11 residues. Germline V CDR1 and CDR2: LNHDA, SQIVND (reference sequence). CDR3 loop: CASRSGYEQYF. CDR3 nucleotides: TGTGCCAGTAGGTCGGGTTACGAGCAGTACTTC.

This chain joins TRBV2 and TRBJ2-5; TRBD1 matches 12 bases. Trimming at V came to 5 bases and at J to 4 bases, leaving 2 bases not matched to a gene. CDR1 SNHLY and CDR2 FYNNEI come from the germline V gene. The CDR3 totals 14 residues. DNA of the CDR3: TGTGCCAGCAGTCGGGACAGGGGGCGAGAGACCCAGTACTTC. Its translation: CASSRDRGRETQYF.

The rearrangement uses TRBV19 and TRBJ1-4; TRBD1 matches 8 bases. J was trimmed by 5 bases and V by 5 bases; bases with no gene match: 4. The CDR3 consists of 14 residues. Germline CDR1 is LNHDA and CDR2 is SQIVND (reference sequence). CDR3 protein: CASSVGQGNEKLFF. The CDR3 DNA reads TGTGCCAGTAGTGTTGGACAGGGCAATGAAAAACTGTTTTTT.

This clone was picked up one time. J is TRBJ1-6 and V is TRBV10-3, with D possibly TRBD1 on 5 matching bases. V lost 2 bases and J lost 10, with 12 bases in between. CDR3 length: 14 amino acids. Germline V gene data show CDR1 as ENHRY and CDR2 as SYGVKD. The CDR3 DNA reads as TGTGCCATCAGTGAGCAGGCGGGGGAGTCACCCCTCCACTTT. Translation gives CAISEQAGESPLHF.